Sequencing of this T cell receptor (beta chain) was carried out in a study of blood T cell repertoires in COVID-19. V shed 5 bases and J 2 bases; nucleotides not matched to a gene: 1. The CDR3 spans 14 residues. CDR1 MNHNY and CDR2 SVGAGI come from the germline V gene (reference sequence). Some clones are missing from TCRdb's copy, which holds only in-frame ones; the method was immunoSEQ multiplex PCR. The table records nearly 250,000 clones, 86% of them present only once. The V and J genes are TRBV6-6 and TRBJ2-5; 11 bases align to TRBD2. The material sequenced was PBMCs or T cells enriched from blood (not recorded which). The clonotype was recovered from a woman between 50 and 59 years old who had recovered from COVID-19. The CDR3 nucleotides are TGTGCCAGCAGTGGGACTAGCGGTCAAGAGACCCAGTACTTC. Its translation is CASSGTSGQETQYF.